The 26 T cell receptor beta chains below all came from one sample that was sequenced in a study of blood T cell repertoires in COVID-19. TCRdb keeps only in-frame clones here, not all; method: immunoSEQ multiplex PCR. The profile shows around 130,000 clones, approximately 85% of them singletons. Material for sequencing was peripheral blood. Source of these receptors: a human donor in a cohort sampled during active COVID-19.

This clone occurred a few times. V gene TRBV30 combines with J gene TRBJ2-7, with D perhaps matching TRBD2 (5 bases). Germline loops: CDR1 GTSNPN, CDR2 SVGIG (reference sequence). This CDR3 is 13 amino acids long. V lost 5 bases to trimming and J lost 4 bases, with 15 bases between them. CDR3 region: CAWAPASGYEQYF. The DNA for the CDR3 is TGTGCCTGGGCCCCGGCGAGCGGTTACGAGCAGTACTTC. Variable domain in full (rest from reference TRBV30 and TRBJ2-7): SQTIHQWPATLVQPVGSPLSLECTVEGTSNPNLYWYRQAAGRGLQLLFYSVGIGQISSEVPQNLSASRPQDRQFILSSKKLLLSDSGFYLCAWAPASGYEQYFGPGTRLTVT.

The rearrangement joins TRBV4-1 to TRBJ1-2; 7 bases are shared with TRBD1. Germline assignment: CDR1 MGHRA and CDR2 YSYEKL. V shed 3 bases and J 8 bases; nucleotides not matched to a gene: 15. This CDR3 region has 16 residues. CDR3 region: CASSHEGRTGAVGYTF. DNA for the CDR3: TGCGCCAGCAGCCACGAAGGGAGGACAGGAGCCGTAGGCTACACCTTC.

The chain couples TRBV3-1 (or the pseudogene TRBV3-2) to TRBJ2-5; 10 nucleotides align to TRBD2. Germline V lookup: CDR1 LGHDT, CDR2 YNNKEL (reference sequence). This CDR3 has 14 residues. Unmatched junction bases numbered 1, after V lost 1 base and J lost 5 bases. The CDR3 DNA reads as TGTGCCAGCAGCCAAGTTAGCGGGGGGGAGACCCAGTACTTC. Protein: CASSQVSGGETQYF.

The chain carries TRBV11-2 and TRBJ2-2, with 10 bases that match TRBD2. The CDR3 totals 16 residues. From germline, CDR1 is SGHAT and CDR2 FQNNGV. V dropped 5 bases and J dropped 6; count of bases not matched to a gene: 9. The DNA of the CDR3 is TGTGCCAGCAGCATAAACCAGCGGGGGGGTGCCGGGGAGCTGTTTTTT. Its protein product is CASSINQRGGAGELFF.

This chain connects TRBV7-7 to TRBJ2-7; maybe TRBD1 (5 bases). V dropped 5 bases and J dropped 3 bases, with 17 bases sitting between them. The CDR3 is made up of 15 amino acids. CDR1 is SSHAT and CDR2 is FNYEAQ in the germline V gene (reference sequence). The CDR3 is CASSQALGGHYEQYF. The CDR3 coding sequence is TGTGCCAGCAGCCAAGCCCTCGGCGGACACTACGAGCAGTACTTC.

This rearrangement joins TRBV27 to TRBJ1-3; the match to TRBD1 covers 10 bases. J lost 4 bases, V lost 5 bases, and 8 bases had no gene match. The CDR3 runs 16 residues. Germline loops: CDR1 MNHEY, CDR2 SMNVEV (reference sequence). The CDR3 loop is CASSAGTGVGGNTIYF. Written as DNA, the CDR3 is TGTGCCAGCAGTGCCGGGACAGGGGTGGGCGGAAACACCATATATTTT.

The CDR3 loop is CASSSHRGYGSTDTQYF. The CDR3 coding sequence is TGTGCCAGCAGCTCCCACAGGGGGTACGGTAGCACAGATACGCAGTATTTT. The rearrangement joins TRBV7-9 to TRBJ2-3; 8 bases line up with TRBD1. V lost 4 bases to trimming and J lost 0 bases; unmatched junction nucleotides: 9. The CDR3 totals 17 residues. The germline gives CDR1 SEHNR, CDR2 FQNEAQ (reference sequence).

This chain uses TRBV6-5 with TRBJ2-7; 11 bases fit TRBD1. Germline loops: CDR1 MNHEY, CDR2 SVGAGI. J was trimmed by 2 bases and V by 8 bases; bases with no gene match: 5. This CDR3 spans 14 amino acids. As DNA, the CDR3 is TGTGCCAGCCTGGACAGGGGGCTCCCCTACGAGCAGTACTTC. This codes for CASLDRGLPYEQYF.

The CDR3 DNA follows: TGTGCCAGCAGTTACTCGAGGTTCCGGAACACCATATATTTT. Protein product: CASSYSRFRNTIYF. The chain employs TRBV6-5 and TRBJ1-3; D gene unclear. V lost 0 bases and J 7 bases, leaving 10 bases between the germline ends. Germline V gives CDR1 MNHEY, CDR2 SVGAGI. CDR3 length equals 14 residues.

Worth noting for this clone: The same CDR3 arises from other DNA sequences in this sample as well. This chain connects TRBV6-5 to TRBJ1-2; D may be TRBD1 (6 bases). CDR3 length equals 14 residues. Germline-derived CDR1 and CDR2 are MNHEY and SVGAGI. Trimming took off 5 bases at V and 4 bases at J, with 14 bases between the two ends. CDR3 sequence: CASSRGGPTYGYTF. The DNA for the CDR3 is TGTGCCAGCAGTCGGGGGGGCCCAACCTATGGCTACACCTTC.

CDR3 protein: CASKWGQSNYGYTF. CDR3 sequence (DNA): TGTGCCAGCAAATGGGGACAGTCTAACTATGGCTACACCTTC. This rearrangement joins TRBV2 to TRBJ1-2; 7 nucleotides line up with TRBD1. There are 14 residues in the CDR3. V lost 7 bases to trimming and J lost 0 bases; unmatched junction nucleotides: 5. The germline V gene encodes CDR1 SNHLY and CDR2 FYNNEI. The whole variable domain, remainder taken from reference TRBV2 and TRBJ1-2, is EPEVTQTPSHQVTQMGQEVILRCVPISNHLYFYWYRQILGQKVEFLVSFYNNEISEKSEIFDDQFSVERPDGSNFTLKIRSTKLEDSAMYFCASKWGQSNYGYTFGSGTRLTVV.

The chain joins TRBV7-2 to TRBJ1-1, with D possibly matching TRBD1 (6 bases). The CDR3 contains 13 residues. CDR1 and CDR2 from the germline V gene are SGHTA and FQGNSA. V lost 5 bases and J lost 1, with 8 bases in between. The CDR3 spells CASSATGNTEAFF. DNA of the CDR3: TGTGCCAGCAGCGCGACAGGGAACACTGAAGCTTTCTTT.

CDR3 DNA: TGTGCCAGCAGTTACTCGATTAAATCCGGGCGGGGGTTTGAAGCTTTCTTT. As protein: CASSYSIKSGRGFEAFF. This chain uses TRBV6-7 with TRBJ1-1; TRBD1 might be the D (5 bases). TRBV6-7 has ORF status, its function being uncertain. With 0 bases removed from V and 7 bases from J, the gap between germline ends came to 21 bases. The CDR3 contains 17 residues.

This clone showed up just once. The chain carries TRBV10-3 and TRBJ2-7; TRBD2 aligns across 15 bases. The CDR3 spans 15 residues. V dropped 0 bases and J dropped 9; count of bases not matched to a gene: 3. Germline assignment: CDR1 ENHRY and CDR2 SYGVKD. CDR3 region: CAISESGLAGGTQYF. The CDR3, as DNA: TGTGCCATCAGTGAGTCGGGACTAGCGGGGGGCACGCAGTACTTC.

V is TRBV5-6 and J is TRBJ1-6; unclear D gene. CDR1 and CDR2 from the germline V gene are SGHDT and YYEEEE. The CDR3 loop spans 15 amino acids. V lost 4 bases, J lost 6 bases, and 14 bases lay in between. For the CDR3, the DNA is TGTGCCAGCAGCACTCCGGGTGGTATTAATTCACCCCTCCACTTT. This codes for CASSTPGGINSPLHF.

This rearrangement joins TRBV5-1 to TRBJ2-4, with TRBD1 identical over 7 bases. Germline loops: CDR1 SGHRS, CDR2 YFSETQ. The CDR3 length is 17 residues. V trimming: 3 bases; J trimming: 0 bases; junction bases outside the gene matches: 9. The CDR3 DNA is TGCGCCAGCAGCTCGAGTCCCGGGACAGTAGCCAAAAACATTCAGTACTTC. Translation gives CASSSSPGTVAKNIQYF.

The chain combines TRBV5-1 with TRBJ1-4; TRBD1 aligns across 9 bases. The CDR3 is 14 residues long. Trimming cost V 3 bases and J 7 bases; bases outside gene matches: 4. CDR1 is SGHRS and CDR2 is YFSETQ in the germline V gene. The CDR3 sequence: CASSSGTGLEKLFF. In DNA form, the CDR3 reads TGCGCCAGCAGCTCCGGGACAGGGCTTGAAAAACTGTTTTTT. The full variable domain, completed using reference TRBV5-1 and TRBJ1-4, is KAGVTQTPRYLIKTRGQQVTLSCSPISGHRSVSWYQQTPGQGLQFLFEYFSETQRNKGNFPGRFSGRQFSNSRSEMNVSTLELGDSALYLCASSSGTGLEKLFFGSGTQLSVL.

The table lists this clone with a few counts. The chain carries TRBV2 and TRBJ2-2, with 9 bases identical to TRBD1. The trim removed 7 bases at V and 2 bases at J, leaving 8 bases unmatched. Germline CDR1 and CDR2: SNHLY and FYNNEI. The CDR3 is made up of 16 amino acids. The CDR3 sequence: CASTGADRGNTGELFF. CDR3 bases: TGTGCCAGCACCGGCGCGGACAGGGGAAACACCGGGGAGCTGTTTTTT.

Regarding this clone: Germline is not matched at one junction end, which may reflect a read error. The chain is built from TRBV7-7 and TRBJ1-3; 10 bases agree with TRBD1. This CDR3 contains 15 residues. The germline V gene encodes CDR1 SSHAT and CDR2 FNYEAQ (reference sequence). CDR3 sequence (DNA): TGTGCTAGCAGCTCCGGGACAGGGGCTGGAAACACCATATATTTT. It encodes CASSSGTGAGNTIYF.

The genes are TRBV6-1 and TRBJ1-2; weak D call: TRBD1 (6 bases). V dropped 3 bases and J dropped 0 bases, with 11 bases sitting between them. Germline CDR1 MNHNS, CDR2 SASEGT. There are 15 residues in the CDR3. This chain's CDR3 is CASSDHGGPNYGYTF. CDR3 coding DNA: TGTGCCAGCAGTGATCATGGGGGCCCTAACTATGGCTACACCTTC.

The chain has TRBV6-6 and TRBJ2-4; TRBD2 matches 11 bases. This CDR3 is 14 amino acids long. CDR1 and CDR2 (germline): MNHNY, SVGAGI (reference sequence). The V and J ends lost 2 bases and 10 bases, in that order; junction bases with no gene match: 4. The DNA for the CDR3 is TGTGCCAGCAGTTACGTAGCGGGGGGGTCAATTCAGTACTTC. This codes for CASSYVAGGSIQYF.

V is TRBV6-5 and J is TRBJ2-7; D perhaps matches TRBD1 (6 bases). Between the trimmed V and J ends, which lost 7 bases and 3 bases, there was a span of 19 bases. CDR1 is MNHEY and CDR2 is SVGAGI in the germline V gene. The CDR3 runs to 15 residues. This CDR3 reads CASKRGTQVVYEQYF. CDR3 in DNA: TGTGCCAGCAAAAGGGGGACGCAGGTTGTCTACGAGCAGTACTTC.

The rearrangement links TRBV7-9 to TRBJ1-2; 8 bases agree with TRBD1. Germline CDR1 is SEHNR and CDR2 is FQNEAQ (reference sequence). The CDR3 has 12 amino acids. V gave up 5 bases and J gave up 8 bases; unmatched junction bases: 4. The CDR3 DNA sequence: TGTGCCAGCAGCCCCCCAGGGGGCGGCTACACCTTC. Translated: CASSPPGGGYTF.

The rearrangement joins TRBV7-3 to TRBJ2-3, with D possibly being TRBD2 (7 bases). The CDR3 is 15 amino acids. Trimming left V 5 bases short and J 6 bases short, with 18 bases between. Germline-derived CDR1 and CDR2 are SGHTA and FQGTGA. CDR3 sequence reads: CASSQGRGGLDTQYF. CDR3 nucleotides: TGTGCCAGCAGCCAAGGGAGGGGGGGCCTGGATACGCAGTATTTT.

The chain uses TRBV12-3 or TRBV12-4 and TRBJ2-7, with a tentative D call TRBD1 (6 bases). V was pared by 6 bases and J by 3 bases, with 12 bases between. The CDR3 length is 13 residues. The CDR3 spells CASSNTGFYEQYF. For the CDR3, the DNA is TGTGCCAGCAGCAACACAGGGTTCTACGAGCAGTACTTC.

V usage is TRBV12-3 or TRBV12-4 and J usage is TRBJ2-1; maybe TRBD2 (5 bases). The V end lost 6 bases, the J end lost 9 bases, and 15 bases lay between the germline ends. This CDR3 spans 13 amino acids. The CDR3 is CASSPGYRGEQFF. CDR3 in DNA: TGTGCCAGCAGCCCGGGGTATCGGGGTGAGCAGTTCTTC.